The 25 T cell receptor beta chains reported below all come from one sample, sequenced in a study of blood T cell repertoires in COVID-19. The table came from immunoSEQ multiplex PCR; TCRdb's copy has only in-frame clones and leaves some out. This sample has fewer than 350,000 clones; about 90% occur once, and the top ten carry approximately 8%. The sequencing input was peripheral blood. The source of these receptors is a woman aged 45-59 years who had recovered from COVID-19.

V gene TRBV5-8 combines with J gene TRBJ1-5; D gene unclear. Germline V lookup: CDR1 SGHTS, CDR2 YDEGEE. Trimming took 1 base from V and 2 from J, leaving 13 bases between them. CDR3 length: 16 residues. The chain's CDR3 is CASSLYVFSGNQPQHF. The CDR3 coding sequence is TGTGCCAGCAGCTTGTACGTGTTTTCGGGCAATCAGCCCCAGCATTTT.

V gene TRBV29-1 combines with J gene TRBJ2-3, with D possibly matching TRBD1 (5 bases). V was trimmed by 6 bases and J by 0 bases, leaving 16 bases between them. The CDR3 contains 15 residues. Germline assignment: CDR1 SQVTM and CDR2 ANQGSEA. This CDR3 reads CSVKPPDTSTDTQYF. The CDR3 region has the DNA TGCAGCGTGAAACCACCGGACACTAGCACAGATACGCAGTATTTT.

V usage is TRBV19 and J usage is TRBJ2-2; D might be TRBD2 (5 bases). From germline, CDR1 is LNHDA and CDR2 SQIVND (reference sequence). Trimming removed 2 bases from V and 9 bases from J, with 13 bases in between. This CDR3 contains 14 residues. The CDR3 protein is CASSINGESRELFF. The CDR3 DNA is TGTGCCAGTAGTATAAATGGGGAGAGTAGGGAGCTGTTTTTT.

The chain is built from TRBV7-3 and TRBJ2-1; 11 bases are a match to TRBD2. With 5 bases clipped from V and 5 bases from J, the junction kept 8 bases outside the gene matches. The CDR3 totals 16 residues. Germline CDR1 reads SGHTA; CDR2 reads FQGTGA. The CDR3 reads CASSPTSGSFHNEQFF. CDR3 sequence (DNA): TGTGCCAGCAGCCCAACTAGCGGGAGTTTCCACAATGAGCAGTTCTTC.

The CDR3: CASSHRRGGANVLTF. The CDR3 DNA reads TGTGCCAGCAGCCACCGGAGGGGTGGGGCCAACGTCCTGACTTTC. The V call is TRBV7-3, the J call TRBJ2-6; a weak D match, TRBD2 (6 bases). The CDR3 is made up of 15 amino acids. The V end lost 5 bases, the J end lost 3 bases, and 11 bases lay between the germline ends. Germline CDR1 SGHTA, CDR2 FQGTGA.

The chain couples TRBV18 to TRBJ1-5; TRBD1 agrees at 10 bases. Unmatched junction bases numbered 11, after V lost 3 bases and J lost 0 bases. Germline V gene lookup returns CDR1 KGHSH and CDR2 LQKENI. The CDR3 consists of 19 residues. CDR3 in amino acids: CASSPSVGQGEYSNQPQHF. DNA of the CDR3: TGTGCCAGCTCACCCTCCGTAGGACAGGGGGAGTATAGCAATCAGCCCCAGCATTTT. The full variable domain, with the rest looked up from reference TRBV18 and TRBJ1-5, is NAGVMQNPRHLVRRRGQEARLRCSPMKGHSHVYWYRQLPEEGLKFMVYLQKENIIDESGMPKERFSAEFPKEGPSILRIQQVVRGDSAAYFCASSPSVGQGEYSNQPQHFGDGTRLSIL.

The V call is TRBV20-1, the J call TRBJ2-1, with 7 bases lining up with TRBD2. Germline CDR1 DFQATT, CDR2 SNEGSKA (reference sequence). The V gene end was trimmed by 6 bases and the J gene end by 8 bases; junction bases not matched to a gene: 4. The CDR3 spans 11 residues. CDR3 sequence reads: CSASAGDEQFF. CDR3 DNA sequence: TGCAGTGCGTCCGCGGGGGATGAGCAGTTCTTC.

CDR3 region: CASSIDRGNQPQHF. In DNA, the CDR3 is TGTGCCAGCAGTATCGACAGGGGCAATCAGCCCCAGCATTTT. The V and J genes are TRBV6-5 and TRBJ1-5; 7 positions match TRBD1. The CDR3 runs to 14 residues. Trimming at V came to 5 bases and at J to 2 bases, leaving 3 bases not matched to a gene. Germline values: CDR1 MNHEY, CDR2 SVGAGI.

This clone was counted once. This chain joins TRBV12-3 or TRBV12-4 and TRBJ2-5; 7 bases agree with TRBD2. The junction had 0 bases not matched to a gene; V was cut back by 5 bases and J by 3 bases. This CDR3 comprises 12 residues. The CDR3 loop reads CASSAGEETQYF. CDR3 bases: TGTGCCAGCAGTGCGGGAGAAGAGACCCAGTACTTC.

A single count supports this clone. Other DNA sequences in this specimen translate into the identical CDR3. The rearrangement links TRBV19 to TRBJ2-6; D uncertain. Trimming took 1 base from V and 2 from J, leaving 6 bases between them. This CDR3 comprises 15 residues. Germline CDR1 reads LNHDA; CDR2 reads SQIVND (reference sequence). This chain's CDR3 is CASSIVAAGANVLTF. For the CDR3, the DNA is TGTGCCAGTAGTATAGTGGCAGCTGGGGCCAACGTCCTGACTTTC.

The genes are TRBV20-1 and TRBJ1-2; no clear D. From germline, CDR1 is DFQATT and CDR2 SNEGSKA (reference sequence). The CDR3 contains 8 residues. Trimming shortened V by 8 bases and J by 4 bases, and 2 bases separated the two germline ends. Here the CDR3 reads CSLYGYTF. The CDR3, as DNA: TGCAGTCTCTATGGCTACACCTTC.

The chain combines TRBV28 with TRBJ2-1; D is undetermined. The CDR3 totals 15 residues. Germline V gene sequence: CDR1 MDHEN, CDR2 SYDVKM. V gave up 3 bases and J gave up 0 bases, with 9 bases separating them. CDR3 sequence (DNA): TGTGCCAGCAGTTTGTGGCCTCGCTCCTACAATGAGCAGTTCTTC. Protein product: CASSLWPRSYNEQFF.

This clone was seen more than once but under ten times. The chain joins TRBV30 to TRBJ1-1; no definite D call. There are 12 residues in the CDR3. Trimming shortened V by 0 bases and J by 10 bases, and 12 bases separated the two germline ends. Germline V lookup: CDR1 GTSNPN, CDR2 SVGIG (reference sequence). CDR3 loop: CAWSVPVPGAFF. Here the CDR3 DNA reads TGTGCCTGGAGTGTACCGGTTCCTGGAGCTTTCTTT. The full variable domain, with the rest looked up from reference TRBV30 and TRBJ1-1, is SQTIHQWPATLVQPVGSPLSLECTVEGTSNPNLYWYRQAAGRGLQLLFYSVGIGQISSEVPQNLSASRPQDRQFILSSKKLLLSDSGFYLCAWSVPVPGAFFGQGTRLTVV.

The gene calls are TRBV19 and TRBJ1-2, with 11 nucleotides matching TRBD1. The CDR3 is made up of 16 amino acids. The germline CDR1 and CDR2 sequences are LNHDA and SQIVND (reference sequence). With V trimmed by 8 bases and J by 3 bases, 11 bases remained unmatched. The CDR3 spells CASADRGLSKDYGYTF. CDR3 DNA sequence: TGTGCCAGTGCGGACAGGGGGCTCTCTAAGGACTATGGCTACACCTTC.

The V and J genes are TRBV25-1 and TRBJ1-2; 8 bases match TRBD1. Germline CDR1 MGHDK, CDR2 SYGVNS. The CDR3 has 18 amino acids. After removal of 1 base from V and 7 bases from J, the junction contained 17 bases not matched to a gene. CDR3 in DNA: TGTGCCAGCAGTGAATTTTTTGAGACAGGGGATTTTAGAGGTGGCTACACCTTC. As protein: CASSEFFETGDFRGGYTF.

V gene TRBV28 combines with J gene TRBJ2-1; the match to TRBD1 covers 7 bases. Germline values: CDR1 MDHEN, CDR2 SYDVKM. The CDR3 runs to 11 residues. Germline trimming cut 5 bases from V and 15 bases from J; bases unmatched to any gene: 7. The CDR3 is CASSLGQAGFF. The CDR3 DNA reads TGTGCCAGCAGTCTCGGACAGGCGGGGTTCTTC.

The chain employs TRBV4-1 and TRBJ2-1; 7 positions agree with TRBD1. There are 17 residues in the CDR3. The germline CDR1 and CDR2 sequences are MGHRA and YSYEKL. V shed 4 bases and J 1 base; nucleotides not matched to a gene: 10. The CDR3 nucleotides read TGCGCCAGCAGCCGTACTCGACAGGGCGATTCCTACAATGAGCAGTTCTTC. Translation: CASSRTRQGDSYNEQFF.

The J gene is TRBJ2-3, the V gene TRBV7-6; 9 bases line up with TRBD2. Germline values: CDR1 SGHVS, CDR2 FNYEAQ. With V trimmed by 2 bases and J by 4 bases, 7 bases remained unmatched. This CDR3 region has 16 residues. CDR3 coding DNA: TGTGCCAGCAGCTTACAGGCTGCGGGAGGGCCAGATACGCAGTATTTT. This codes for CASSLQAAGGPDTQYF.

This chain uses TRBV4-3 with TRBJ2-1; D not resolved. The CDR3 is 14 residues long. The V end lost 0 bases, the J end lost 9 bases, and 12 bases lay between the germline ends. Germline V CDR1 and CDR2: LGHNA, YSLEER. CDR3 residues: CASSQDRRVGEQFF. The CDR3 DNA reads as TGCGCCAGCAGCCAAGATCGCCGCGTCGGTGAGCAGTTCTTC.

The chain joins TRBV5-1 to TRBJ2-3; D perhaps matches TRBD1 (6 bases). The V gene lost 4 bases and the J gene lost 0 bases, with 9 bases spanning the gap. Germline CDR1 reads SGHRS; CDR2 reads YFSETQ. The CDR3 is made up of 14 amino acids. CDR3 nucleotides: TGCGCCAGCAGCCCAGGGGCTAGCACAGATACGCAGTATTTT. It yields the protein CASSPGASTDTQYF.

Points on this clone: A much larger clonotype is one base distant, so this may be a read error. Within the sample, other DNA sequences also encode this same CDR3. The chain recombines TRBV20-1 with TRBJ1-2; D possibly corresponds to TRBD1 (5 bases). The germline gives CDR1 DFQATT, CDR2 SNEGSKA (reference sequence). V lost 6 bases and J lost 8, with 7 bases in between. CDR3 length equals 9 residues. The CDR3 protein is CSAGGGYTF. DNA for the CDR3: TGCAGTGCGGGGGGGGGCTACACCTTC.

Notes on this clone: The sample carries other DNA sequences with the same CDR3. V is TRBV30 and J is TRBJ1-2, with D hard to call. CDR1 GTSNPN and CDR2 SVGIG come from the germline V gene (reference sequence). The CDR3 contains 13 residues. Trimming removed 0 bases from V and 4 bases from J, with 9 bases in between. The CDR3 loop reads CAWSVLVSYGYTF. The CDR3 region has the DNA TGTGCCTGGAGTGTACTCGTGTCCTATGGCTACACCTTC.

This sequence joins TRBV4-3 and TRBJ2-3, with 11 bases identical to TRBD2. Germline V gene lookup returns CDR1 LGHNA and CDR2 YSLEER. CDR3 length: 17 amino acids. J gave up 5 bases and V 2 bases, and 9 bases lay outside the gene matches. CDR3 bases: TGCGCCAGCAGCCAATTGACTAGCGGGAAAAGAATAGATACGCAGTATTTT. This translates into CASSQLTSGKRIDTQYF.

V and J are TRBV18 and TRBJ1-1; 8 bases are a match to TRBD1. The CDR3 loop spans 16 amino acids. Germline assignment: CDR1 KGHSH and CDR2 LQKENI. The V and J ends lost 1 base and 3 bases, in that order; junction bases with no gene match: 7. The CDR3 nucleotides are TGTGCCAGCTCACCACGTAATACAGGGGGTGACACTGAAGCTTTCTTT. Its translation: CASSPRNTGGDTEAFF.

This clone was picked up many times. This rearrangement joins TRBV5-1 to TRBJ1-1, with D perhaps matching TRBD1 (6 bases). Trimming shortened V by 0 bases and J by 9 bases, and 15 bases separated the two germline ends. The CDR3 runs to 14 residues. CDR1 and CDR2 from the germline V gene are SGHRS and YFSETQ. CDR3 sequence (DNA): TGCGCCAGCAGCTTGGAGGGACAACACGACAAAGCTTTCTTT. Translation: CASSLEGQHDKAFF.